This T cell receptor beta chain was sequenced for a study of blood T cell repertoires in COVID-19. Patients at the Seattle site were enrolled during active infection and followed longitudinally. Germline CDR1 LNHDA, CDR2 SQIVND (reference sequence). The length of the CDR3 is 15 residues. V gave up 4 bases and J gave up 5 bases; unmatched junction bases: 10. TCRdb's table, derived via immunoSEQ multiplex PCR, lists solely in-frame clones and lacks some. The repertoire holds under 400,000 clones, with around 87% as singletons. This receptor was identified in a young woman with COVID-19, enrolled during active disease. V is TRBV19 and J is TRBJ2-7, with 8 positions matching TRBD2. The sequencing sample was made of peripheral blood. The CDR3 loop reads CASSKSGRAMNEQYF. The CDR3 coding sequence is TGTGCCAGTAGTAAATCCGGGAGGGCCATGAACGAGCAGTACTTC.